The present entry profiles one T cell receptor (beta chain) with its context. The antigen is undetermined. This table comes from immunoSEQ multiplex PCR, and its TCRdb copy is limited to in-frame clones, with some not included. Among tens of thousands of clones, approximately 82% were seen once, and the ten largest hold around 1.1%. The data were taken from a study of OX40 agonist ivuxolimab in advanced cancers. Study-wide context: Every patient in dose escalation had hepatocellular carcinoma, melanoma, renal cell or head and neck cancer. Study-wide results and caveats: Undetermined was the antigen specificity of the expanded peripheral T cells. On average, CD8+ T cells had more expanded clones than CD4+.

This CDR3 region has 14 residues. Trimming left V 2 bases short and J 3 bases short, with 11 bases between. CDR1 is SGHAT, CDR2 FQNNGV, per germline. The gene calls are TRBV11-2 and TRBJ2-7, with D possibly being TRBD1 (6 bases). The clonotype originates from an adult with an advanced solid tumor such as melanoma, head and neck, liver or kidney cancer. This sample comprised CD4+ or CD8+ T cells sorted from blood, obtained in a trial of the OX40 agonist ivuxolimab. The CDR3 reads CASSLRTASYEQYF. In DNA form, the CDR3 reads TGTGCCAGCAGCTTAAGGACAGCTAGCTACGAGCAGTACTTC.